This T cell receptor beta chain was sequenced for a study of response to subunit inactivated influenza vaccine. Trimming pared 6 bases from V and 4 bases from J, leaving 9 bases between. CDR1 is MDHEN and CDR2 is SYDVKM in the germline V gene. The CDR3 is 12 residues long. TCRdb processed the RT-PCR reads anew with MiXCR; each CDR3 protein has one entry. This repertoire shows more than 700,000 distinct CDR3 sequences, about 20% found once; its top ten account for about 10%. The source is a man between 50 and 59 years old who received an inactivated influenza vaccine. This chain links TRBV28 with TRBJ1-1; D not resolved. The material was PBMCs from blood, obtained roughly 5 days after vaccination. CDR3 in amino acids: CASSRARTEAFF. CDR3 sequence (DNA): TGTGCCAGCAGCCGGGCTCGCACTGAAGCTTTCTTT. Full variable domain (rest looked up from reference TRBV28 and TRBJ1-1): DVKVTQSSRYLVKRTGEKVFLECVQDMDHENMFWYRQDPGLGLRLIYFSYDVKMKEKGDIPEGYSVSREKKERFSLILESASTNQTSMYLCASSRARTEAFFGQGTRLTVV.